This T cell receptor (beta chain) was sequenced during a study of blood T cell repertoires in COVID-19. Study background: The cDNA or gDNA used as material had been derived from T cells, B-cell-depleted T cells, or PBMCs.

The CDR3 runs to 12 residues. Trimming stripped 7 bases from V and 4 bases from J, with 10 bases between. CDR1 is MNHEY, CDR2 SVGAGI, per germline. Libraries were prepared by immunoSEQ multiplex PCR; TCRdb keeps only in-frame clonotypes and omits some of them. This table has a few hundred thousand clones, 85% appearing once. The rearrangement joins TRBV6-5 to TRBJ1-1; possibly TRBD1 for D (5 bases). Sequenced material: peripheral blood. The receptor's source is a woman younger than 35 with acute or convalescent COVID-19. The CDR3 region is CASIQGGTEAFF. The CDR3 nucleotides are TGTGCCAGCATTCAGGGTGGCACTGAAGCTTTCTTT.